This T cell receptor beta chain is drawn from a study of blood T cells in healthy people across ages. The length of the CDR3 is 16 residues. J lost 5 bases, V lost 2 bases, and 9 bases had no gene match. Germline CDR1 and CDR2: SGHAT and FQNNGV. Through a sample-barcoded 5' primer and a J-beta primer mix, a second PCR was run for roughly 6 to 12 cycles. TCRdb called the 5' RACE reads again in MiXCR, with one record for every CDR3 protein. Of roughly 1.4 million distinct CDR3 sequences listed, approximately 59% were seen once; the top ten hold over 6.5%. The V call is TRBV11-2, the J call TRBJ2-5, with 9 bases that match TRBD2. Sequenced material: blood. The TCR originated in a man younger than 35 in good health. The CDR3 loop reads CASSLWGSGRWETQYF. The CDR3, as DNA: TGTGCCAGCAGCTTATGGGGGAGCGGGAGGTGGGAGACCCAGTACTTC.